This record looks at one T cell receptor (beta chain) sequence and its context. Its cognate antigen is unknown. The junction had 2 bases not matched to a gene; V was cut back by 4 bases and J by 1 base. Germline V gene sequence: CDR1 DFQATT, CDR2 SNEGSKA (reference sequence). The CDR3 loop spans 15 amino acids. This sample was taken from a study of regulatory T cells in long-lasting Graves disease. According to the study, TCR beta libraries were built with iRepertoire HTBI primers and CDR3-region Arm-PCR. TCRdb redid the calling of the multiplex PCR reads with MiXCR, one entry per CDR3 protein. The sample lists some 490,000 distinct CDR3 sequences, 12% occurring once. Study results and limitations: No thyroid tissue was studied; the work used peripheral blood only. Favored usage of TRBV28, TRBJ1-2 and TRBJ2-5 was recorded in persistent disease.

Documented time point: newly diagnosed GD, antithyroid drugs for less than 3 months. Making the TCR library involved RNA that had been extracted from PBMCs. This sample also belongs to another study, concerning T cells in Graves' hyperthyroidism and ophthalmopathy. As reported in that work: Stable Graves' hyperthyroidism meant no ophthalmopathy progression within 18 months.

The source of this sequence is a woman in her 30s with Graves disease. The rearrangement uses TRBV20-1 and TRBJ2-4, with 12 bases fitting TRBD2. This specimen was peripheral blood mononuclear cells (PBMCs), taken at new diagnosis, from a patient treated with antithyroid drugs. For the CDR3, the DNA is TGCAGTGCTATCGGGACTAGCGGGGCCAAAAACATTCAGTACTTC. This translates into CSAIGTSGAKNIQYF.